These 29 T cell receptor beta chains came from one sample sequenced in a study of T cells expressing NK-cell markers (dated by TCRdb to 2018 to 2021). Library creation used 5' RACE. Sequencing took place on an Illumina HiSeq 2000. After reprocessing by TCRdb, each CDR3 protein sequence is one entry, and no DNA is given. In this sample's table one finds fewer than 400,000 distinct CDR3 sequences. The ten top clones hold about 10% of the sample. Sequencing was done on a sample of blood T cells: a sorted CD56 or NKG2C T cell subset, CD4+ or CD8+ T cells, or bulk PBMC T cells (not recorded which). These TCRs come from a woman in her fifties or sixties in good health. Donor details come from another sample of the same person, matched by shared clones.

V gene TRBV20-1 combines with J gene TRBJ2-2. Germline V CDR1 and CDR2: DFQATT, SNEGSKA (reference sequence). CDR3 length: 14 amino acids. Here the CDR3 reads CSARDPSGTGELFF.

CDR3 region: CASSIWVGEGSEQYF. This rearrangement joins TRBV9 to TRBJ2-7; the TRBD2 assignment by TCRdb is unverifiable without DNA. The CDR3 length is 15 residues. Germline lookup yields CDR1 SGDLS and CDR2 YYNGEE.

The chain carries TRBV20-1 and TRBJ2-7; TCRdb's D call of TRBD2 is untestable without DNA. Germline V lookup: CDR1 DFQATT, CDR2 SNEGSKA (reference sequence). This CDR3 contains 16 residues. The CDR3 reads CSAQPSLAGSEYEQYF.

This rearrangement joins TRBV14 to TRBJ2-3; TCRdb's D call, TRBD1, is unchecked because there is no DNA. The CDR3 is made up of 21 amino acids. Germline loops: CDR1 SGHDN, CDR2 FVKESK. CDR3 protein: CASSHDGQGAASGRAADTQYF.

V usage is TRBV24-1 and J usage is TRBJ2-3; the TCRdb call, TRBD1, lacks DNA for checking. There are 16 residues in the CDR3. In germline, CDR1 is KGHDR, CDR2 SFDVKD. This CDR3 is CATRRRQGANTDTQYF.

The chain is built from TRBV27 and TRBJ1-5. Germline V gene lookup returns CDR1 MNHEY and CDR2 SMNVEV (reference sequence). CDR3 length equals 15 residues. The CDR3 reads CASSLRGLSNQPQHF.

The chain has TRBV4-1 and TRBJ2-2. The CDR3 consists of 14 residues. In germline, CDR1 is MGHRA, CDR2 YSYEKL. CDR3: CASSLIDYTGELFF.

The V call is TRBV12-3 or TRBV12-4, the J call TRBJ2-7; the TCRdb call, TRBD1, lacks DNA for checking. This CDR3 spans 16 amino acids. Here the CDR3 reads CASSETGTRTSYEQYF.

The V and J genes are TRBV24-1 and TRBJ1-2; TCRdb designates TRBD1, a call that cannot be tested without DNA. The CDR3 length is 15 residues. Germline V gene sequence: CDR1 KGHDR, CDR2 SFDVKD. This CDR3 is CATSDGGQVNYGYTF.

V gene TRBV11-2 combines with J gene TRBJ2-1; there is no DNA to check the TCRdb D call of TRBD2. The CDR3 is 14 amino acids. The germline CDR1 and CDR2 sequences are SGHAT and FQNNGV. CDR3 region: CASSLDHGDGTRFF.

The chain is built from TRBV29-1 and TRBJ1-1; TCRdb picks TRBD1, but there is no DNA to check that call. In germline, CDR1 is SQVTM, CDR2 ANQGSEA. This CDR3 has 13 residues. The CDR3 region is CSVDPDRDTEAFF.

V gene TRBV28 combines with J gene TRBJ2-7; TCRdb's D call, TRBD2, is unchecked because there is no DNA. Per germline, CDR1 MDHEN and CDR2 SYDVKM. This CDR3 comprises 15 residues. The CDR3 spells CASSQTPGLEYEQYF.

J is TRBJ2-3 and V is TRBV11-2; absent DNA, TCRdb's TRBD1 call cannot be checked. This CDR3 has 15 residues. Germline-derived CDR1 and CDR2 are SGHAT and FQNNGV. The CDR3 is CASRRRQGNTDTQYF.

The chain's CDR3 is CASSLDGTGNEKLFF. The chain employs TRBV5-1 and TRBJ1-4; TCRdb designates TRBD1, a call that cannot be tested without DNA. Germline values: CDR1 SGHRS, CDR2 YFSETQ. The CDR3 consists of 15 residues.

The chain recombines TRBV12-3 or TRBV12-4 with TRBJ1-1. The CDR3 has 13 amino acids. This CDR3 reads CASSSAPNTEAFF.

The chain has TRBV4-1 and TRBJ2-1; TCRdb designates TRBD1, a call that cannot be tested without DNA. The length of the CDR3 is 14 residues. The germline gives CDR1 MGHRA, CDR2 YSYEKL. The CDR3 is CASSQSRGPNEQFF.

The chain has TRBV10-3 and TRBJ1-5; TCRdb's D gene call, TRBD1, goes unchecked for lack of DNA. The CDR3 runs to 16 residues. Germline V gene data show CDR1 as ENHRY and CDR2 as SYGVKD. The CDR3 loop is CAISESKGTGSQPQHF.

V gene TRBV20-1 combines with J gene TRBJ2-7; without DNA, the TCRdb call of TRBD2 cannot be checked. Germline V gene sequence: CDR1 DFQATT, CDR2 SNEGSKA (reference sequence). The CDR3 totals 16 residues. The chain's CDR3 is CSATSGSFTNLYEQYF.

This chain joins TRBV20-1 and TRBJ2-1; the D gene TCRdb calls, TRBD2, cannot be checked with no DNA. This CDR3 contains 16 residues. CDR1 is DFQATT and CDR2 is SNEGSKA in the germline V gene (reference sequence). The CDR3 sequence: CSANPQLAEIYNEQFF.

This chain joins TRBV12-3 or TRBV12-4 and TRBJ2-1; without DNA, the TCRdb call of TRBD2 cannot be checked. The CDR3 is made up of 16 amino acids. CDR3 region: CASTLTSGISYNEQFF.

The chain links TRBV2 to TRBJ1-4; TCRdb names TRBD1, which stays unverified in the absence of DNA. The germline CDR1 and CDR2 sequences are SNHLY and FYNNEI. CDR3 length equals 15 residues. CDR3 region: CASSGGTGFLGKLFF.

The chain uses TRBV5-1 and TRBJ1-6; checking the TCRdb D call of TRBD1 is not possible without DNA. The CDR3 has 15 residues. Looked up from germline, CDR1 is SGHRS and CDR2 is YFSETQ. CDR3 sequence reads: CASSSLGQGNSPLHF.

The genes are TRBV7-9 and TRBJ2-1. Germline CDR1 SEHNR, CDR2 FQNEAQ (reference sequence). The CDR3 runs to 12 residues. The chain's CDR3 is CASSRPGDEQFF.

The CDR3 is CSARDRPTGELFF. This chain links TRBV20-1 with TRBJ2-2. CDR1 and CDR2 (germline): DFQATT, SNEGSKA (reference sequence). This CDR3 region has 13 residues.

CDR3 loop: CASSEATSGRSNEQFF. V and J are TRBV6-1 and TRBJ2-1; the TCRdb D gene call, TRBD2, has no DNA to confirm it. From germline, CDR1 is MNHNS and CDR2 SASEGT. This CDR3 region has 16 residues.

J is TRBJ2-7 and V is TRBV6-5; TCRdb's D call, TRBD2, is unchecked because there is no DNA. This CDR3 has 12 residues. The germline CDR1 and CDR2 sequences are MNHEY and SVGAGI. This chain's CDR3 is CASRETSGEQYF.

V usage is TRBV4-1 and J usage is TRBJ2-7; the D call of TRBD1 rests on TCRdb alone, since no DNA is present to check it. CDR1 is MGHRA, CDR2 YSYEKL, per germline. The CDR3 runs 15 residues. CDR3: CASSQVGTGRYEQYF.

This chain uses TRBV5-6 with TRBJ2-1; TCRdb picks TRBD1, but there is no DNA to check that call. Germline lookup yields CDR1 SGHDT and CDR2 YYEEEE. The CDR3 runs 15 residues. Here the CDR3 reads CASSLGVRRGDEQFF. Looking up the rest from reference TRBV5-6 and TRBJ2-1 gives the full variable domain: DAGVTQSPTHLIKTRGQQVTLRCSPKSGHDTVSWYQQALGQGPQFIFQYYEEEERQRGNFPDRFSGHQFPNYSSELNVNALLLGDSALYLCASSLGVRRGDEQFFGPGTRLTVL.

This chain links TRBV28 with TRBJ2-7. In germline, CDR1 is MDHEN, CDR2 SYDVKM. This CDR3 has 18 residues. CDR3 region: CASSLIGSFLFSSYEQYF.